This is a list of T cell receptor beta chains from one sample in a study of blood T cells in healthy people across ages. TCRdb independently ran MiXCR on the 5' RACE reads; one entry per CDR3 protein. The sample includes 1.5 million to 2 million distinct CDR3 sequences, about 35% of them seen just once. The specimen sequenced was blood. These receptors all come from a woman in her twenties or thirties in good health. CDR3s leave out the opening cysteine and the closing phenylalanine or tryptophan. A clone size is listed for some rows: how often the clone was seen (once, few, many), or a class if it is expanded.

V gene	clone size	J gene	CDR3 protein
TRBV6-2/TRBV6-3	.	TRBJ2-5	ASRTVRGPETQY
TRBV11-1	.	TRBJ2-4	ASSLFDREQY
TRBV5-6	.	TRBJ1-1	ASSFSHHLNTEAF
TRBV14	.	TRBJ2-1	ASSQDSGTGLNEQF
TRBV20-1	.	TRBJ1-1	SARGDPFEAF
TRBV5-1	.	TRBJ2-3	ASSFGASGGTDTQY
TRBV27	few	TRBJ1-5	ASSLSGQGHQPQH
TRBV5-1	.	TRBJ2-5	ASSLFNKETQY
TRBV28	.	TRBJ2-1	ASSFLGPISSYNEQF
TRBV12-1	.	TRBJ2-1	ASSPLRRASYNEQF
TRBV19	.	TRBJ2-1	ASSIEQGAYNEQF
TRBV29-1	.	TRBJ2-3	SVEDHPGRDTQY
TRBV5-1	few	TRBJ2-5	ASSVGQGAISHQETQY
TRBV12-3/TRBV12-4	.	TRBJ2-1	ASSLTVGQGSYGAYNEQF
TRBV6-6	.	TRBJ2-7	ASSYPAGGDLFYEQY
TRBV7-2	.	TRBJ2-1	ASSFAGPSYNEQF
TRBV4-1	.	TRBJ1-1	ASSQGRQGKKEVEAF
TRBV6-1	.	TRBJ1-3	ASSTQGDSGNTIY
TRBV2	few	TRBJ2-1	ASIFGDSSYNEQF
TRBV11-2	.	TRBJ2-1	ASSPRGAGEYNEQF
TRBV10-3	.	TRBJ1-5	ATAAGSDQPQH
TRBV6-5	few	TRBJ1-2	ASSNLRNTGYGYT
TRBV5-1	.	TRBJ2-3	ASSLDPTSGSVTDTQY
TRBV20-1	.	TRBJ1-4	SARVRATNEKLF
TRBV29-1	.	TRBJ2-5	SAAGQEETQY
TRBV6-1	.	TRBJ2-7	VSSGGDRGHYEQY
TRBV7-9	.	TRBJ1-1	ASTRDSNTEAF
TRBV3-1	.	TRBJ2-3	ASSQDLSRDTQY
TRBV3-1	.	TRBJ2-5	ASSLTSGRLGEQY
TRBV5-1	.	TRBJ2-3	ASSLWVPTDTQY
TRBV7-2	.	TRBJ2-3	ASSPETSSWLDTQY
TRBV29-1	many	TRBJ1-2	SVAHGGDYGYT
TRBV20-1	.	TRBJ2-7	SASMTSGSFKQY
TRBV7-2	.	TRBJ2-4	ASSLVTYGAKNIQY
TRBV5-5	few	TRBJ2-7	ASSPNLDEQY
TRBV20-1	few	TRBJ1-1	SAISSGTGYGEAF
TRBV13	few	TRBJ2-3	ASSLTFGTDTQY
TRBV18	few	TRBJ1-5	ASSLRQGGYQPQH
TRBV7-9	.	TRBJ2-4	ASSLGNGLYERY
TRBV30	few	TRBJ2-7	AWSVWTGNSYEQY
TRBV7-8	few	TRBJ2-3	ASSRTSGGLAGDTQY
TRBV4-2	.	TRBJ2-7	ASSHSPGTNTYEQY
TRBV2	.	TRBJ1-4	ASSGQGQDEKLF
TRBV6-2/TRBV6-3	.	TRBJ2-3	ASSYSVFPTTDTQY
TRBV6-1	.	TRBJ1-2	ASSEAVLLRGANYGYT
TRBV3-1	.	TRBJ2-1	ASSRPHEQF
TRBV27	.	TRBJ2-5	ASSPRGLSPRETQY
TRBV4-1	many	TRBJ2-7	ASAVTGSGPPGY
TRBV25-1	many	TRBJ1-2	ASRETGANYGYT
TRBV7-8	few	TRBJ1-1	ASSPKDYIAF
TRBV9	.	TRBJ1-3	ASSVAWGSGNTIY
TRBV7-2	few	TRBJ2-7	ASSWGGGDYEQY
TRBV11-3	.	TRBJ2-1	ASSLYTSGHNEQF